The next 27 T cell receptor beta chains were all read from a single sample in a study of T cell changes during pregnancy in multiple sclerosis. Produced via immunoSEQ multiplex PCR; TCRdb's table is partial and in-frame only. The sample records tens of thousands of clones, over 80% being singletons. Here the sequenced sample was CD8+ T cells from peripheral blood mononuclear cells, taken before pregnancy. The receptor source for this set is a female donor with multiple sclerosis, enrolled in a pregnancy study.

The chain combines TRBV28 with TRBJ2-3; D is possibly TRBD2 (7 bases). Germline CDR1 and CDR2: MDHEN and SYDVKM. V dropped 8 bases and J dropped 6 bases, with 12 bases sitting between them. The CDR3 spans 12 residues. In DNA form, the CDR3 reads TGTGCCAGCGGGGGGGCAGGGGATACGCAGTATTTT. This codes for CASGGAGDTQYF.

Here the CDR3 reads CASSGDREYGFNQPQHF. DNA of the CDR3: TGTGCCAGCAGTGGAGACAGGGAGTATGGGTTCAATCAGCCCCAGCATTTT. The chain links TRBV2 to TRBJ1-5; 7 positions match TRBD1. Unmatched junction bases numbered 12, after V lost 4 bases and J lost 3 bases. The CDR3 spans 17 residues. The germline CDR1 and CDR2 sequences are SNHLY and FYNNEI.

This chain links TRBV6-1 with TRBJ2-1; 7 bases map to TRBD2. V was pared by 8 bases and J by 7 bases, with 5 bases of the junction left unmatched. The CDR3 runs 12 residues. CDR1 MNHNS and CDR2 SASEGT come from the germline V gene. CDR3 in amino acids: CASGGGRNEQFF. CDR3 coding DNA: TGTGCCAGCGGGGGAGGGAGAAATGAGCAGTTCTTC.

The J gene is TRBJ2-1, the V gene TRBV9; a weak D match, TRBD1 (6 bases). V was pared by 4 bases and J by 0 bases, with 26 bases between. Germline V gene sequence: CDR1 SGDLS, CDR2 YYNGEE. There are 20 residues in the CDR3. The DNA of the CDR3 is TGTGCCAGCAGCCAGACGAAGGGGGTGCCCGGACGAAGCTCCTACAATGAGCAGTTCTTC. Protein product: CASSQTKGVPGRSSYNEQFF.

The V call is TRBV5-1, the J call TRBJ1-4, with D possibly being TRBD1 (6 bases). The V and J ends lost 1 base and 13 bases respectively, with 14 bases between them. The CDR3 loop spans 13 amino acids. Germline-derived CDR1 and CDR2 are SGHRS and YFSETQ. The CDR3 region is CASSLTGSAGLFF. The CDR3, as DNA: TGCGCCAGCAGCTTGACAGGGTCTGCGGGACTGTTTTTT.

The CDR3 DNA follows: TGTGCCAGCAGCCTCCGGCGGAGCGGAACCGGGGGGGAGCTGTTTTTT. Protein product: CASSLRRSGTGGELFF. The chain joins TRBV5-4 to TRBJ2-2; TRBD2 is a possible D gene (5 bases). The germline CDR1 and CDR2 sequences are SGHNT and YYREEE (reference sequence). The CDR3 extends over 16 amino acids. Trimming removed 4 bases from V and 8 bases from J, with 21 bases in between.

V gene TRBV28 combines with J gene TRBJ2-7; 7 nucleotides match TRBD1. Losses at the gene ends were 5 bases for V and 2 bases for J; bases not matched to a gene: 18. This CDR3 has 18 amino acids. Germline values: CDR1 MDHEN, CDR2 SYDVKM. The CDR3 loop is CASSSRDSGKGSTYEQYF. In DNA, the CDR3 is TGTGCCAGCAGTAGCCGGGACAGTGGAAAGGGAAGTACCTACGAGCAGTACTTC. The entire variable domain, with the rest obtained from reference TRBV28 and TRBJ2-7, is as follows: DVKVTQSSRYLVKRTGEKVFLECVQDMDHENMFWYRQDPGLGLRLIYFSYDVKMKEKGDIPEGYSVSREKKERFSLILESASTNQTSMYLCASSSRDSGKGSTYEQYFGPGTRLTVT.

V and J are TRBV27 and TRBJ2-3; D might be TRBD2 (5 bases). This CDR3 has 15 amino acids. Trimming removed 7 bases at V and 0 bases at J, with 14 bases between. In germline, CDR1 is MNHEY, CDR2 SMNVEV (reference sequence). Written as DNA, the CDR3 is TGTGCCAGCACCCACGGGGTAGCTAGCACAGATACGCAGTATTTT. Translating gives CASTHGVASTDTQYF.

The rearrangement joins TRBV5-6 to TRBJ2-7, with 12 bases identical to TRBD2. Germline lookup yields CDR1 SGHDT and CDR2 YYEEEE. CDR3 length: 14 amino acids. The V segment lost 3 bases and the J segment 11 bases; nucleotides outside the gene matches: 9. The CDR3 DNA reads TGTGCCAGCAGCTCCGGACTAGCGGGGTCCTTGAAGTACTTC. This sequence encodes CASSSGLAGSLKYF.

This sequence joins TRBV9 and TRBJ2-3; maybe TRBD1 (5 bases). This CDR3 is 18 amino acids long. Germline lookup yields CDR1 SGDLS and CDR2 YYNGEE. Between the trimmed V and J ends, which lost 1 base and 0 bases, there was a span of 18 bases. CDR3 coding DNA: TGTGCCAGCAGCGTAAACGCCCGGACACCGGCTAGCACAGATACGCAGTATTTT. Amino acids: CASSVNARTPASTDTQYF.

The chain combines TRBV9 with TRBJ2-1, with 14 bases lining up with TRBD2. The CDR3 sequence is 15 residues long. V was clipped by 2 bases and J by 6 bases; unmatched bases: 1. Germline V gene data show CDR1 as SGDLS and CDR2 as YYNGEE. The CDR3 loop is CASSVGTSGSNEQFF. The CDR3 nucleotides read TGTGCCAGCAGCGTGGGGACTAGCGGGAGCAATGAGCAGTTCTTC.

The DNA of the CDR3 is TGTGCCAGCAGCTTAGGGGCGGGGGCCCACAAAGAGACCCAGTACTTC. Amino acid sequence: CASSLGAGAHKETQYF. The V call is TRBV7-9, the J call TRBJ2-5, with D tentatively TRBD2 (7 bases). The CDR3 length is 16 residues. Germline CDR1 reads SEHNR; CDR2 reads FQNEAQ (reference sequence). V dropped 1 base and J dropped 3 bases, with 15 bases sitting between them.

The rearrangement uses TRBV7-3 and TRBJ1-4; a possible D gene is TRBD1 (5 bases). The V and J ends lost 1 base and 4 bases respectively, with 16 bases between them. The germline gives CDR1 SGHTA, CDR2 FQGTGA. The CDR3 length is 17 residues. The CDR3 is CASSLKQGGNSNEKLFF. CDR3 nucleotides: TGTGCCAGCAGCTTAAAGCAGGGTGGGAACAGTAATGAAAAACTGTTTTTT.

This clone has a single count. V and J are TRBV27 and TRBJ1-1; D possibly corresponds to TRBD1 (5 bases). Germline CDR1 MNHEY, CDR2 SMNVEV (reference sequence). The CDR3 spans 16 residues. V lost 5 bases, J lost 3 bases, and 19 bases lay in between. The CDR3 nucleotides are TGTGCCAGCAGTCCGGAGGACTTTTGGGGGGACACTGAAGCTTTCTTT. It translates to CASSPEDFWGDTEAFF.

This rearrangement joins TRBV6-1 to TRBJ1-1; 7 positions agree with TRBD1. The CDR3 spans 14 residues. Germline loops: CDR1 MNHNS, CDR2 SASEGT. J was trimmed by 0 bases and V by 8 bases; bases with no gene match: 6. The CDR3 is CASSTGAMNTEAFF. The CDR3 region has the DNA TGTGCCAGCTCCACAGGGGCTATGAACACTGAAGCTTTCTTT.

The chain has TRBV7-9 and TRBJ2-1; 9 nucleotides line up with TRBD2. The CDR3 covers 17 residues. V shed 3 bases and J 5 bases; nucleotides not matched to a gene: 11. Germline values: CDR1 SEHNR, CDR2 FQNEAQ (reference sequence). This chain's CDR3 is CASSFQREALTNNEQFF. The CDR3 coding sequence is TGTGCCAGCAGCTTCCAGCGGGAGGCCCTAACGAACAATGAGCAGTTCTTC.

The V gene is TRBV7-3, the J gene TRBJ1-6, with D unresolved. CDR1 is SGHTA and CDR2 is FQGTGA in the germline V gene. CDR3 length equals 14 residues. V was cut by 3 bases and J by 7 bases, with 10 bases left in between. CDR3 bases: TGTGCCAGCAGCTTTAGTCGGTACAATTCACCCCTCCACTTT. Translating it yields CASSFSRYNSPLHF.

The chain links TRBV19 to TRBJ1-4; tentative D call: TRBD1 (5 bases). The germline gives CDR1 LNHDA, CDR2 SQIVND (reference sequence). CDR3 size: 12 residues. Trimming took 8 bases from V and 6 from J, leaving 10 bases between them. The CDR3 nucleotides are TGTGCCAGTGGGGGGGAGGATGAAAAACTGTTTTTT. The encoded protein is CASGGEDEKLFF.

This rearrangement joins TRBV6-5 to TRBJ2-1, with TRBD2 matching over 7 bases. The germline V gene encodes CDR1 MNHEY and CDR2 SVGAGI. The trim removed 5 bases at V and 0 bases at J, leaving 1 base unmatched. The CDR3 is made up of 14 amino acids. In DNA form, the CDR3 reads TGTGCCAGCAGTCTAGCGGTCTCCTACAATGAGCAGTTCTTC. It encodes CASSLAVSYNEQFF.

This clone was found once. V and J are TRBV14 and TRBJ1-2; TRBD1 matches 9 bases. The V gene end was trimmed by 0 bases and the J gene end by 5 bases; junction bases not matched to a gene: 4. The CDR3 totals 15 residues. Per germline, CDR1 SGHDN and CDR2 FVKESK. Here the CDR3 reads CASSQDWDRAYGYTF. The CDR3 region has the DNA TGTGCCAGCAGCCAAGATTGGGACAGGGCATATGGCTACACCTTC. Combining the CDR3 with reference TRBV14 and TRBJ1-2 gives the whole variable domain EAGVTQFPSHSVIEKGQTVTLRCDPISGHDNLYWYRRVMGKEIKFLLHFVKESKQDESGMPNNRFLAERTGGTYSTLKVQPAELEDSGVYFCASSQDWDRAYGYTFGSGTRLTVV.

The V call is TRBV2, the J call TRBJ1-2, with D unclear. Germline V gene lookup returns CDR1 SNHLY and CDR2 FYNNEI. With 3 bases removed from V and 0 bases from J, the gap between germline ends came to 11 bases. This CDR3 region has 15 residues. CDR3 in DNA: TGTGCCAGCAGTGAGGTGCGGGGAGCTAACTATGGCTACACCTTC. Its translation: CASSEVRGANYGYTF.

CDR3 coding DNA: TGTGCCAGCAGTTTAAGACTAGCGGTCTTATACGAGCAGTACTTC. This encodes CASSLRLAVLYEQYF. The chain links TRBV27 to TRBJ2-7; TRBD2 aligns across 9 bases. V lost 2 bases, J lost 4 bases, and 6 bases stayed unmatched. Germline assignment: CDR1 MNHEY and CDR2 SMNVEV (reference sequence). CDR3 length: 15 residues.

The J gene is TRBJ2-3, the V gene TRBV7-9; D might be TRBD2 (6 bases). This CDR3 comprises 18 residues. V was pared by 5 bases and J by 5 bases, with 26 bases between. Looked up from germline, CDR1 is SEHNR and CDR2 is FQNEAQ (reference sequence). The CDR3 DNA reads as TGTGCCAGCAGCGACACCGCCGCACTGACGGGACTGGGAGATACGCAGTATTTT. It specifies CASSDTAALTGLGDTQYF. Full variable domain (missing parts from reference TRBV7-9 and TRBJ2-3): DTGVSQNPRHKITKRGQNVTFRCDPISEHNRLYWYRQTLGQGPEFLTYFQNEAQLEKSRLLSDRFSAERPKGSFSTLEIQRTEQGDSAMYLCASSDTAALTGLGDTQYFGPGTRLTVL.

The genes are TRBV4-1 and TRBJ1-5; no reliable D call. Between the trimmed V and J ends, which lost 3 bases and 7 bases, there was a span of 13 bases. CDR3 length: 14 residues. Germline CDR1 reads MGHRA; CDR2 reads YSYEKL. The CDR3 here is CASSHPSGKQPQHF. The CDR3, as DNA: TGCGCCAGCAGCCACCCGTCGGGGAAACAGCCCCAGCATTTT.

The rearrangement joins TRBV7-9 to TRBJ2-2, with 7 bases matching TRBD1. CDR3 size: 17 residues. CDR1 and CDR2 from the germline V gene are SEHNR and FQNEAQ (reference sequence). V trimming: 5 bases; J trimming: 4 bases; junction bases outside the gene matches: 13. In DNA form, the CDR3 reads TGTGCCAGCAGCCCTAAAAGGGGGCCCCAAGCCACCGGGGAGCTGTTTTTT. Encoded protein: CASSPKRGPQATGELFF.

V is TRBV5-6 and J is TRBJ1-1; possibly TRBD1 for D (6 bases). CDR3 length: 14 residues. Looked up from germline, CDR1 is SGHDT and CDR2 is YYEEEE. V lost 1 base, J lost 7 bases, and 14 bases lay in between. The CDR3 coding sequence is TGTGCCAGCAGCTTGACGGACAGCGGAGTTGAAGCTTTCTTT. Its protein product is CASSLTDSGVEAFF.

CDR3 bases: TGTGCCAGCTCCCCAGGGGTCACCGGGGAGCTGTTTTTT. Translation: CASSPGVTGELFF. This chain connects TRBV27 to TRBJ2-2; tentative D call: TRBD1 (6 bases). Germline V gene sequence: CDR1 MNHEY, CDR2 SMNVEV (reference sequence). The CDR3 runs to 13 residues. The V gene lost 8 bases and the J gene lost 4 bases, with 11 bases spanning the gap.